This is a list of T cell receptor beta chains from one sample in a study of shared clonotypes between healthy human individuals. Sequenced by immunoSEQ multiplex PCR; TCRdb stores in-frame clones only, minus some. The sample lists around 1,000,000 clones, approximately 80% seen once, with about 0.89% in the top ten. Sequenced material: memory CD4+ T cells from PBMCs. These TCRs come from a man between 18 and 29 years old in good health. Some clones in this sample may be carry-over from other donors' samples. Both conserved end residues are part of each CDR3. The order of the fields is D gene, J gene, V gene, clone size, CDR3 protein, CDR3 DNA. A D gene is named only where the DNA matches it firmly. Clone size is given for some rows only: seen once, a few or many times, or a class if the clone is expanded.

. TRBJ2-5 TRBV7-2 few CASSLVGGPSSGETQYF TGTGCCAGCAGCTTAGTGGGCGGGCCCTCCTCGGGGGAGACCCAGTACTTC
. TRBJ2-3 TRBV10-1 . CASSRRQDSSTDTQYF TGCGCCAGCAGCCGAAGACAGGACTCTAGCACAGATACGCAGTATTTT
. TRBJ1-1 TRBV7-8 . CASSKAGKGEPEAFF TGTGCCAGCAGTAAAGCCGGCAAGGGGGAGCCTGAAGCTTTCTTT
. TRBJ2-7 TRBV7-2 . CASSATRSYEQYF TGTGCCAGCAGCGCCACCAGATCCTACGAGCAGTACTTC
. TRBJ1-1 TRBV9 . CASSVDPRLNTEAFF TGTGCCAGCAGCGTAGACCCGCGACTGAACACTGAAGCTTTCTTT
. TRBJ2-7 TRBV30 many CAWSPKGLDEQYF TGTGCCTGGAGTCCTAAGGGGTTGGACGAGCAGTACTTC
. TRBJ2-3 TRBV30 . CAWSVHLGRTDTQYF TGTGCCTGGAGTGTACATCTGGGGCGCACAGATACGCAGTATTTT
. TRBJ1-1 TRBV6-5 . CASTPSRGMRTEAFF TGTGCCAGCACTCCATCACGAGGAATGAGGACTGAAGCTTTCTTT
TRBD1 TRBJ1-1 TRBV5-6 . CASSRGQASTEAFF TGTGCCAGCAGCCGCGGACAGGCGTCGACTGAAGCTTTCTTT
. TRBJ1-5 TRBV5-1 . CASSLASGLFWQGDQPQHF TGCGCCAGCAGCTTGGCCTCGGGTCTCTTTTGGCAGGGAGATCAGCCCCAGCATTTT
. TRBJ2-1 TRBV20-1 . CSASLNEQFF TGCAGTGCTTCCCTCAATGAGCAGTTCTTC
TRBD1 TRBJ1-2 TRBV18 few CASSPDTGAGGYTF TGTGCCAGCTCACCAGATACAGGGGCCGGGGGCTACACCTTC
TRBD1 TRBJ1-2 TRBV28 . CASSFSGTGVRGYTF TGTGCCAGCAGTTTTTCCGGGACAGGGGTGCGGGGCTACACCTTC
. TRBJ1-1 TRBV7-3 many CASSSPYSTEAFF TGTGCCAGCAGCTCGCCCTACAGCACTGAAGCTTTCTTT
. TRBJ1-1 TRBV7-9 . CASSPEVGTEAFF TGTGCCAGCAGCCCCGAGGTAGGGACTGAAGCTTTCTTT
. TRBJ2-5 TRBV5-1 . CASSLQEGEETQYF TGCGCCAGCAGCTTGCAGGAAGGGGAAGAGACCCAGTACTTC
. TRBJ1-2 TRBV6-5 . CASIPRRRSNYGYTF TGTGCCAGCATTCCTAGGCGTAGATCTAACTATGGCTACACCTTC
. TRBJ2-7 TRBV10-3 . CAIRAGGYEQYF TGTGCCATCAGGGCAGGGGGGTACGAGCAGTACTTC